Below are 3 T cell receptor beta chains sequenced from a single sample in a study of glioma-infiltrating T cells. The iRepertoire nested amplicon-rescue multiplex PCR amplified TCR alpha and beta CDR3s from RNA. MiXCR, applied by TCRdb to the multiplex PCR reads, yields one record per CDR3 protein. The table lists around 350,000 distinct CDR3 sequences, 41% of them singletons. The sample taken for sequencing was glioma tissue, nonneoplastic brain tissue, or PBMCs (not recorded which). Every receptor here comes from a human donor with low-grade glioma or glioblastoma, undergoing nonglioma brain surgery, or in good health (not recorded which).

This clonotype came up many times. The gene calls are TRBV20-1 and TRBJ2-7, with 11 bases lining up with TRBD2. Looked up from germline, CDR1 is DFQATT and CDR2 is SNEGSKA (reference sequence). The CDR3 loop spans 16 amino acids. Losses at the gene ends were 3 bases for V and 1 base for J; bases not matched to a gene: 8. CDR3 coding DNA: TGCAGTGCTAGTGCACTAGCGGGAGTAGTTTCCTACGAGCAGTACTTC. This sequence encodes CSASALAGVVSYEQYF.

Regarding this clonotype: Sequence at one end of the junction differs from germline and may be a read error. The chain carries TRBV4-1 and TRBJ2-1; 10 bases align to TRBD2. The germline V gene has CDR1 MGHRA and CDR2 YSYEKL. This CDR3 contains 17 residues. CDR3 bases: TGCGCCAGCAGCCAAGATCTTCTTCCGGGACTAGCGAATGACCAGTTCTTC. It is translated as CASSQDLLPGLANDQFF.

This clonotype was seen many times. The chain combines TRBV20-1 with TRBJ2-5; D possibly corresponds to TRBD2 (6 bases). CDR3 size: 16 residues. Between the trimmed V and J ends, which lost 0 bases and 1 base, there was a span of 15 bases. Germline CDR1 reads DFQATT; CDR2 reads SNEGSKA (reference sequence). This CDR3 reads CSARDGWRDFQETQYF. The CDR3 DNA follows: TGCAGTGCTAGAGATGGCTGGCGGGACTTCCAAGAGACCCAGTACTTC.